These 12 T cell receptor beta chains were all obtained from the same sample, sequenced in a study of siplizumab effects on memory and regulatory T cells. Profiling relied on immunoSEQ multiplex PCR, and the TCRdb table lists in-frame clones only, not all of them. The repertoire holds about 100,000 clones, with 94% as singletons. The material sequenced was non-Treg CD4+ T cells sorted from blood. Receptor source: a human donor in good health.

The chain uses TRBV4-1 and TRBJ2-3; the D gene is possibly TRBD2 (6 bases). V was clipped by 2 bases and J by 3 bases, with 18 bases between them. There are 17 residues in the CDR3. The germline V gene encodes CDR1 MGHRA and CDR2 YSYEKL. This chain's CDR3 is CASSQPSSRRATDTQYF. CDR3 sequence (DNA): TGCGCCAGCAGCCAACCGTCTTCGAGGAGGGCGACAGATACGCAGTATTTT.

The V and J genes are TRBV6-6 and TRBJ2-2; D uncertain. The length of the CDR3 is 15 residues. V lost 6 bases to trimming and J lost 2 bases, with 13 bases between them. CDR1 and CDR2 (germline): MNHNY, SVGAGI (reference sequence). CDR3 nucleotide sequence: TGTGCCAGCAGCCCAACCCCAGGAAACACCGGGGAGCTGTTTTTT. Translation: CASSPTPGNTGELFF.

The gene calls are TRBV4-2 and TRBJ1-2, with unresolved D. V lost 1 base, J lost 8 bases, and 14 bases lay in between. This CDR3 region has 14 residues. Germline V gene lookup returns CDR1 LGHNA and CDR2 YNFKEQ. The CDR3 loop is CASSQGNPLGGYTF. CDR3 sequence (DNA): TGTGCCAGCAGCCAAGGAAACCCCCTTGGGGGCTACACCTTC.

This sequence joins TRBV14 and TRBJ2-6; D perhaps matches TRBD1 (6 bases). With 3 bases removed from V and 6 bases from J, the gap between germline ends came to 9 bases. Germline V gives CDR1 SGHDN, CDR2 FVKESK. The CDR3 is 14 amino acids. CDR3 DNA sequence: TGTGCCAGCAGCCAGGACAGAGTGGCCAACGTCCTGACTTTC. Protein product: CASSQDRVANVLTF.

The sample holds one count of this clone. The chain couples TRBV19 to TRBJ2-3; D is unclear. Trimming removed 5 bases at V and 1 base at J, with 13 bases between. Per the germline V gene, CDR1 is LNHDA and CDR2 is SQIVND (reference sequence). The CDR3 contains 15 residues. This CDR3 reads CASSSGARGTDTQYF. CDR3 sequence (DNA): TGTGCCAGTAGTTCCGGTGCCCGGGGCACAGATACGCAGTATTTT.

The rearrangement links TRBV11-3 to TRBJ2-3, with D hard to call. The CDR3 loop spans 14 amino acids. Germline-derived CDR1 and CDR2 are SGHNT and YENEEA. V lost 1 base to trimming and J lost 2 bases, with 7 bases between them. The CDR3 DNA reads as TGTGCCAGCAGCTTAGCGGGCTCCACAGATACGCAGTATTTT. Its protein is CASSLAGSTDTQYF.

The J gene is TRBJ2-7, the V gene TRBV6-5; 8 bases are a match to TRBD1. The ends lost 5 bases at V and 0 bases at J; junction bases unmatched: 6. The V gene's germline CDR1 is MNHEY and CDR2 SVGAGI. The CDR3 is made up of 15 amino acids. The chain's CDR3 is CASSTTGQASYEQYF. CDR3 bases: TGTGCCAGCAGTACCACGGGACAGGCCTCCTACGAGCAGTACTTC.

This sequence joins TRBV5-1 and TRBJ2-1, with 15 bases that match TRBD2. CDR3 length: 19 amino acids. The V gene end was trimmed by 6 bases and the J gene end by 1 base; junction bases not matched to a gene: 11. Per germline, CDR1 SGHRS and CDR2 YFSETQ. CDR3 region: CASTPGLAGGPRSYNEQFF. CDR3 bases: TGCGCCAGCACCCCAGGACTAGCGGGAGGGCCTAGGTCCTACAATGAGCAGTTCTTC.

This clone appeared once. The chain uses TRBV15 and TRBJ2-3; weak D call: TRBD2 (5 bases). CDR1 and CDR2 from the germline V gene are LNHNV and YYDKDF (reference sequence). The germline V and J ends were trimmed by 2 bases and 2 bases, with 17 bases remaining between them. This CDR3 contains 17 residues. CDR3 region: CATSRTLTRSPTDTQYF. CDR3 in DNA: TGTGCCACCAGCAGAACCTTAACTAGGTCCCCCACAGATACGCAGTATTTT. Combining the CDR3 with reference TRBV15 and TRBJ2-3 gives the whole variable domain DAMVIQNPRYQVTQFGKPVTLSCSQTLNHNVMYWYQQKSSQAPKLLFHYYDKDFNNEADTPDNFQSRRPNTSFCFLDIRSPGLGDTAMYLCATSRTLTRSPTDTQYFGPGTRLTVL.

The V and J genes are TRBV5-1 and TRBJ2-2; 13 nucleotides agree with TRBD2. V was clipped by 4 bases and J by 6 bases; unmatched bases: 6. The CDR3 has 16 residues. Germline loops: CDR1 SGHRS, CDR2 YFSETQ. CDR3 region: CASSKGTSGMSGELFF. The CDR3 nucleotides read TGCGCCAGCAGCAAGGGGACTAGCGGGATGTCCGGGGAGCTGTTTTTT. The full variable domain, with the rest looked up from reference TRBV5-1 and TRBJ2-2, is KAGVTQTPRYLIKTRGQQVTLSCSPISGHRSVSWYQQTPGQGLQFLFEYFSETQRNKGNFPGRFSGRQFSNSRSEMNVSTLELGDSALYLCASSKGTSGMSGELFFGEGSRLTVL.

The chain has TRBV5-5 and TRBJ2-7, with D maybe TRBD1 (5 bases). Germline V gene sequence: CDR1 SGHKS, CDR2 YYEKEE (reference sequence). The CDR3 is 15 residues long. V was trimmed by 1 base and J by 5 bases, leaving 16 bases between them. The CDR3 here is CASSLSGFPLNEQYF. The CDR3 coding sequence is TGTGCCAGCAGCTTGTCAGGGTTTCCGTTGAACGAGCAGTACTTC.

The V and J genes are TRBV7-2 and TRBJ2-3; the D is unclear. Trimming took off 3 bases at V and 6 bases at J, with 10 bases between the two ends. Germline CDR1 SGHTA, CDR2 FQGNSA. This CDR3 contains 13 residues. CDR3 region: CASSFTPADTQYF. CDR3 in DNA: TGTGCCAGCAGCTTTACCCCCGCTGATACGCAGTATTTT.